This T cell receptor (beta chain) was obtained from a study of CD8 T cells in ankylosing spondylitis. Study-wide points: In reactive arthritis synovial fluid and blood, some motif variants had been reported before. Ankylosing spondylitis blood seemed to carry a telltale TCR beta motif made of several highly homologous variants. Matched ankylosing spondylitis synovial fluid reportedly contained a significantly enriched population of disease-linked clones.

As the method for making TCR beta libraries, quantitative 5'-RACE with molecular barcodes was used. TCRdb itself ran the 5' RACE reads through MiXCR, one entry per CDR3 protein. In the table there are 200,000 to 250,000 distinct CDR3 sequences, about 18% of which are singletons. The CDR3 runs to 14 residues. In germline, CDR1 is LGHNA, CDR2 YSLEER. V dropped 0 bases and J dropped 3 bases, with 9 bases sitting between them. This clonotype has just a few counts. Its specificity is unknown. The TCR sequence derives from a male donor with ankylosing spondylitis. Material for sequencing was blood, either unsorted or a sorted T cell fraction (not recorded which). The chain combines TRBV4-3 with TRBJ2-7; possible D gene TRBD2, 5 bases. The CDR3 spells CASSQEWAGYEQYF. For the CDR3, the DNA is TGCGCCAGCAGCCAAGAGTGGGCGGGCTACGAGCAGTACTTC.